The 18 T cell receptor beta chains below all came from one sample that was sequenced in a study of regulatory T cells in long-lasting Graves disease (dated by TCRdb to 2020 to 2023). What the time point label conveys for this sample: persistent/refractory GD, antithyroid drugs over 5 years with positive TRAb. For both TCR sequencing and RNA sequencing, RNA was extracted from PBMCs using TRIzol. The library relied on multiplex PCR. Instrument used: Illumina HiSeq 4000. iRepertoire HTBI primers and Arm-PCR amplification of CDR3 regions were used to construct TCR beta libraries. Clones were called with MiXCR by TCRdb after fastp trimmed the public reads at Q25, and only in-frame beta chains were retained. Rows matching on CDR3 protein sequence are summarized as one entry with the most common DNA and genes. Present in this sample are about 430,000 distinct CDR3 sequences, under 25% of which were seen just once. The leading ten clones occupy about 13% of the sample.

The sequencing here drew on peripheral blood mononuclear cells (PBMCs), taken when the disease was refractory, from a patient treated with antithyroid drugs. All receptors derive from a female donor with Graves disease.

V usage is TRBV7-9 and J usage is TRBJ2-7; TRBD2 matches at 12 bases. CDR3 length: 16 residues. The ends lost 4 bases at V and 6 bases at J; junction bases unmatched: 10. The germline CDR1 and CDR2 sequences are SEHNR and FQNEAQ (reference sequence). CDR3 in amino acids: CASSSIPGLAGGEQYF. CDR3 DNA: TGTGCCAGCAGCTCGATACCGGGACTAGCGGGCGGCGAGCAGTACTTC.

In this sample, this clonotype turned up many times. The V and J genes are TRBV7-9 and TRBJ1-1; D gene ambiguous. The CDR3 covers 11 residues. Deletions cut 6 bases from V and 6 bases from J, with 8 bases between. The germline gives CDR1 SEHNR, CDR2 FQNEAQ (reference sequence). The CDR3 is CASSSGAEAFF. The CDR3 DNA sequence: TGTGCCAGCAGTTCCGGAGCTGAAGCTTTCTTT.

This clonotype was recorded many times. The V and J genes are TRBV12-3 or TRBV12-4 and TRBJ1-2, with 8 bases that match TRBD1. V shed 6 bases and J 7 bases; nucleotides not matched to a gene: 10. CDR3 length equals 14 residues. The CDR3 spells CASSYSGGAGGYTF. Written as DNA, the CDR3 is TGTGCCAGCAGCTACTCAGGGGGCGCAGGTGGCTACACCTTC.

This clonotype was seen ten or more times. This chain uses TRBV6-2 or TRBV6-3 with TRBJ2-7; 8 nucleotides match TRBD1. The germline V gene encodes CDR1 MNHEY and CDR2 SVGEGT. The length of the CDR3 is 14 residues. V shed 7 bases and J 4 bases; nucleotides not matched to a gene: 9. CDR3 coding DNA: TGTGCCAGCATTAGTCAGGGGGCGAGTTACGAGCAGTACTTC. Its protein product is CASISQGASYEQYF.

This clonotype was observed many times. The gene calls are TRBV12-5 and TRBJ2-5; 7 bases fit TRBD1. CDR3 size: 13 residues. Germline V gene sequence: CDR1 LGHNT, CDR2 FRNRAP. Trimming took 6 bases from V and 5 from J; bases not matched to a gene: 6. For the CDR3, the DNA is TGTGCTAGTGGCCTGACAGGGTTGGAGACCCAGTACTTC. Translation gives CASGLTGLETQYF.

The table lists this clonotype with many counts. The chain joins TRBV12-3 or TRBV12-4 to TRBJ2-6; D might be TRBD2 (5 bases). This CDR3 is built from 15 residues. V lost 3 bases and J 0 bases, leaving 6 bases between the germline ends. The chain's CDR3 is CASSFGDSGANVLTF. The CDR3 nucleotides read TGTGCCAGCAGTTTCGGGGACTCTGGGGCCAACGTCCTGACTTTC.

This clonotype was seen many times. The genes are TRBV13 and TRBJ2-7; TRBD1 is a possible D gene (5 bases). Trimming pared 2 bases from V and 5 bases from J, leaving 7 bases between. Germline V gene data show CDR1 as PRHDT and CDR2 as FYEKMQ (reference sequence). The CDR3 covers 12 residues. The CDR3 DNA sequence: TGTGCCAGCAGCTTATCCAGGGACGAGCAGTACTTC. Translated, it gives CASSLSRDEQYF.

This clonotype has a count of ten or more. The rearrangement uses TRBV5-1 and TRBJ2-7; the D gene is possibly TRBD2 (6 bases). V was pared by 2 bases and J by 4 bases, with 19 bases between. This CDR3 contains 16 residues. Germline V lookup: CDR1 SGHRS, CDR2 YFSETQ. CDR3 in amino acids: CASSFGAGPDSYEQYF. CDR3 nucleotide sequence: TGCGCCAGCAGCTTTGGCGCGGGGCCGGACTCATACGAGCAGTACTTC.

In this sample, this clonotype turned up a few times. The chain is built from TRBV19 and TRBJ2-2; no clear D. This CDR3 region has 15 residues. The V gene's germline CDR1 is LNHDA and CDR2 SQIVND (reference sequence). The V end lost 3 bases, the J end lost 6 bases, and 14 bases lay between the germline ends. CDR3 sequence reads: CASSIRSGSSGELFF. The CDR3 region has the DNA TGTGCCAGTAGTATTCGATCTGGGTCCTCCGGGGAGCTGTTTTTT.

Only a few counts were recorded for this clonotype. The chain links TRBV28 to TRBJ2-1; the match to TRBD2 covers 9 bases. This CDR3 region has 18 residues. Germline loops: CDR1 MDHEN, CDR2 SYDVKM. Trimming cost V 4 bases and J 7 bases; bases outside gene matches: 17. The CDR3 DNA follows: TGTGCCAGCAGTTGCCTCTCCTTAATAGCGGGAGCGGTTAATGAGCAGTTCTTC. Its protein is CASSCLSLIAGAVNEQFF.

V gene TRBV13 combines with J gene TRBJ1-5; perhaps TRBD1 as D (5 bases). The CDR3 length is 15 residues. CDR1 is PRHDT, CDR2 FYEKMQ, per germline (reference sequence). V was cut by 3 bases and J by 2 bases, with 11 bases left in between. Here the CDR3 reads CASSFGGSGNQPQHF. The CDR3 DNA sequence: TGTGCCAGCAGCTTCGGGGGTTCGGGCAATCAGCCCCAGCATTTT.

V usage is TRBV13 and J usage is TRBJ2-1; maybe TRBD1 (5 bases). The length of the CDR3 is 18 residues. The V and J ends lost 5 bases and 5 bases respectively, with 25 bases between them. The V gene's germline CDR1 is PRHDT and CDR2 FYEKMQ (reference sequence). The CDR3 nucleotides read TGTGCCAGCAGCACAGCCCCCCCGGGCTGGGGCACACACAATGAGCAGTTCTTC. The encoded protein is CASSTAPPGWGTHNEQFF.

This clonotype was counted at least ten times. This chain uses TRBV7-9 with TRBJ2-2; D might be TRBD2 (5 bases). Trimming left V 3 bases short and J 2 bases short, with 10 bases between. The CDR3 spans 15 residues. Germline V CDR1 and CDR2: SEHNR, FQNEAQ (reference sequence). CDR3: CASSFRLSNTGELFF. DNA for the CDR3: TGTGCCAGCAGCTTTAGACTATCCAACACCGGGGAGCTGTTTTTT.

V is TRBV5-5 and J is TRBJ1-5, with 8 bases that match TRBD1. V lost 2 bases, J lost 5 bases, and 9 bases stayed unmatched. Germline CDR1 reads SGHKS; CDR2 reads YYEKEE (reference sequence). The CDR3 totals 16 residues. The CDR3 DNA follows: TGTGCCAGCAGCTTTAGGACAGGGTGGAGTGATCAGCCCCAGCATTTT. Amino acids: CASSFRTGWSDQPQHF.

The V gene is TRBV5-1, the J gene TRBJ1-4, with D tentatively TRBD1 (5 bases). Germline-derived CDR1 and CDR2 are SGHRS and YFSETQ. Trimming removed 4 bases from V and 6 bases from J, with 13 bases in between. CDR3 length: 14 amino acids. The CDR3 is CASSRQLRDEKLFF. For the CDR3, the DNA is TGCGCCAGCAGCCGACAGCTAAGGGATGAAAAACTGTTTTTT.

The rearrangement uses TRBV5-1 and TRBJ2-4, with 7 bases lining up with TRBD1. V shed 0 bases and J 4 bases; nucleotides not matched to a gene: 10. Germline V gives CDR1 SGHRS, CDR2 YFSETQ. The CDR3 totals 17 residues. CDR3 sequence reads: CASSLDPTGSGKNIQYF. The CDR3 nucleotides read TGCGCCAGCAGCTTGGATCCGACAGGGAGTGGTAAAAACATTCAGTACTTC.

The sample holds many counts of this clonotype. The gene calls are TRBV27 and TRBJ2-7; TRBD1 is a possible D gene (5 bases). The ends were cut back, 6 bases at V and 3 bases at J, with 21 bases in the middle. Germline CDR1 is MNHEY and CDR2 is SMNVEV (reference sequence). There are 16 residues in the CDR3. The CDR3, as DNA: TGTGCCAGCAGCCACACTATTACCGGACACTTCTACGAGCAGTACTTC. It is translated as CASSHTITGHFYEQYF.

This clonotype was recorded many times. The chain has TRBV28 and TRBJ2-2; D may be TRBD1 (6 bases). Germline CDR1 MDHEN, CDR2 SYDVKM. The CDR3 loop spans 16 amino acids. V gave up 6 bases and J gave up 1 base, with 15 bases separating them. The CDR3 nucleotides read TGTGCCAGCAGAATCACCGGGACACTGAACACCGGGGAGCTGTTTTTT. As protein: CASRITGTLNTGELFF.